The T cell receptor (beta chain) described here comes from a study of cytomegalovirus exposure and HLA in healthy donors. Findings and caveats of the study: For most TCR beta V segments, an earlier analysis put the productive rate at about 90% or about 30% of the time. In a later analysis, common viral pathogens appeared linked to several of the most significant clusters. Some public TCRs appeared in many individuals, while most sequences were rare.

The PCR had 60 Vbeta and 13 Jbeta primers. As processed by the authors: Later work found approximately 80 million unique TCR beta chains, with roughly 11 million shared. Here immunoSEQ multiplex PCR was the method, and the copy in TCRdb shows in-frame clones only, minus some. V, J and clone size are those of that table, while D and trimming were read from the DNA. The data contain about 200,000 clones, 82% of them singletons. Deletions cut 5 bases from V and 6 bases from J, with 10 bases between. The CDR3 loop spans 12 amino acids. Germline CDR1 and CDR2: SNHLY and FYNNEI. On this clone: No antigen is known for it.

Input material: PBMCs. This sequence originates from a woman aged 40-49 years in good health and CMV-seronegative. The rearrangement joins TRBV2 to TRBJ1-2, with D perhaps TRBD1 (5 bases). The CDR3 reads CASSQQGDGYTF. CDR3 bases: TGTGCCAGCAGTCAGCAGGGTGATGGCTACACCTTC.